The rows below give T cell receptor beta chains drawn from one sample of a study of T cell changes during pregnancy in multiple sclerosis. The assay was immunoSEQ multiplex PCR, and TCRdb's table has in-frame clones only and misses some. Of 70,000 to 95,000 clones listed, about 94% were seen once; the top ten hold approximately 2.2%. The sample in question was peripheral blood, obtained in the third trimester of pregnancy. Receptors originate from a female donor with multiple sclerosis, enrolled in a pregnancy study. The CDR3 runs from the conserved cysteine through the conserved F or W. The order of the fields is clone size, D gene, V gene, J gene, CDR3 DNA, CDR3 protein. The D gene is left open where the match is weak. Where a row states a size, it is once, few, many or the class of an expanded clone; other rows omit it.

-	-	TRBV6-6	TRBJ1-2	TGTGCCAGCAGGGGGCTGGAGGGCTACACCTTC	CASRGLEGYTF
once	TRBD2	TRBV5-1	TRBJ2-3	TGCGCCAGCAGCTCGACCGGGACTAGCGGCACAGATACGCAGTATTTT	CASSSTGTSGTDTQYF
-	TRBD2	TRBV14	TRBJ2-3	TGTGCCAGCAGCCGTCTAGCGGGAGGGCCTTTAAAGGATACGCAGTATTTT	CASSRLAGGPLKDTQYF
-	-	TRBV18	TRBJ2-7	TGTGCCAGCTCACCCTCGGACAGCATCTACGAGCAGTACTTC	CASSPSDSIYEQYF
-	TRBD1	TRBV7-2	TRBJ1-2	TGTGCCAGCAGCTCCTTTAACCCTACCGGGACAGGGCGTAACTATGGCTACACCTTC	CASSSFNPTGTGRNYGYTF
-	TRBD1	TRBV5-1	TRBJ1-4	TGCGCCAGCAGCTTGAGCCCGGCCACAGGGGACAGGGGGGAAAAACTGTTTTTT	CASSLSPATGDRGEKLFF
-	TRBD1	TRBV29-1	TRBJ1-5	TGCAGCGTTGCAAAGGGGGCAGGTGACAATCAGCCCCAGCATTTT	CSVAKGAGDNQPQHF
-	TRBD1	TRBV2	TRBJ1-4	TGTGCCAGCAGGGGACAGGCGGGCATCGGGGAAAAACTGTTTTTT	CASRGQAGIGEKLFF
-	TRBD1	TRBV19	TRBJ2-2	TGTGCCAGTTCACAGGGGCAGAGAAACACCGGGGAGCTGTTTTTT	CASSQGQRNTGELFF
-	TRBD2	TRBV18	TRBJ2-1	TGTGCCAGCTCACCAGTCCCTAGCGGGGGATCCTACAATGAGCAGTTCTTC	CASSPVPSGGSYNEQFF
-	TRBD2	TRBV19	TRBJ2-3	TGTGCCAGTCGAAGCGGGAGGGCCCCCACAGATACGCAGTATTTT	CASRSGRAPTDTQYF
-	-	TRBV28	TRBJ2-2	TGTGCCAGCAGCGCCAGAGGGGGCACCGGGGAGCTGTTTTTT	CASSARGGTGELFF
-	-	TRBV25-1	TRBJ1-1	TGTGCCAGCAGTTTGGGGGGGAGGGGCACTGAAGCTTTCTTT	CASSLGGRGTEAFF
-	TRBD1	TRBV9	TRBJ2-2	TGTGCCAGCAGCGTAGACGGGACAGGGGTCACCGGGGAGCTGTTTTTT	CASSVDGTGVTGELFF
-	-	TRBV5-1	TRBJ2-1	TGCGCCAGCAGCTTGGCTAGAGTAGCTCTAGGCGATGAGCAGTTCTTC	CASSLARVALGDEQFF
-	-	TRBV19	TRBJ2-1	TGTGCCAGTAGTATCATGCGAGAGCGGCCTTACAATGAGCAGTTCTTC	CASSIMRERPYNEQFF
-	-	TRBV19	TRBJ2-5	TGTGCCAGTAGTGTCGGCCTTGGAACAGTCCAAGAGACCCAGTACTTC	CASSVGLGTVQETQYF
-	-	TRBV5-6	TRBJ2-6	TGTGCCAGCAGCTTGGTGAGAGGGTGGGATTCTGGGGCCAACGTCCTGACTTTC	CASSLVRGWDSGANVLTF
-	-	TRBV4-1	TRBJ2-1	TGCGCCAGCAGCCAAGAGGGCTCCGGGAGTGTGGTAAATGAGCAGTTCTTC	CASSQEGSGSVVNEQFF
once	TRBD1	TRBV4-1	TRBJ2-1	TGCGCCAGCAGCCCAGGTCTAGGACAGGGATTGGATGAGCAGTTCTTC	CASSPGLGQGLDEQFF
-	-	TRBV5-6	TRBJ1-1	TGTGCCAGCAGCTTGTTGAGCACTGAAGCTTTCTTT	CASSLLSTEAFF
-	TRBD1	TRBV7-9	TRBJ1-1	TGTGCCAGCAGCCGGGGACAGGGGAACACTGAAGCTTTCTTT	CASSRGQGNTEAFF
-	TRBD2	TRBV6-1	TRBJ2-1	TGTGCCAGCAGTGCCCTAGCGGGGCGCTCGTCGGATGAGCAGTTCTTC	CASSALAGRSSDEQFF
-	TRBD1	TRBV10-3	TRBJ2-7	TGTGCCATCAGTGAGTCCGGACAGGGGGATAGGCAGTACTTC	CAISESGQGDRQYF
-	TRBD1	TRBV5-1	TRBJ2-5	TGCGCCAGCTCACGGACAGGGGGCTCGGAGACCCAGTACTTC	CASSRTGGSETQYF
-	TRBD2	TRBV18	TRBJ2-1	TGTGCCAGCTCACTGGGACTAGCGGGATCCTACAATGAGCAGTTCTTC	CASSLGLAGSYNEQFF
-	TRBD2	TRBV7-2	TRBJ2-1	TGTGCCAGCAGCTTGGGGGTAGCGGGGGACCGGAATGAGCAGTTCTTC	CASSLGVAGDRNEQFF
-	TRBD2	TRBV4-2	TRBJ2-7	TGTGCCAGCAGCCCCCCACTAGCGGGAAGCTACGAGCAGTACTTC	CASSPPLAGSYEQYF
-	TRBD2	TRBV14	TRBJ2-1	TGTGCCAGCAGCCCCAGGACTAGCGGTTACAATGAGCAGTTCTTC	CASSPRTSGYNEQFF
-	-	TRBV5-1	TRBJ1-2	TGCGCCAGCCGGGGGACGGACACTAACTATGGCTACACCTTC	CASRGTDTNYGYTF
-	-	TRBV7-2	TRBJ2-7	TGTGCCAGCAGCCCAGGGACTCCTCTATCCTACGAGCAGTACTTC	CASSPGTPLSYEQYF
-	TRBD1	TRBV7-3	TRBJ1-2	TGTGCCAGCAGCTTGGGACAGGGGGCGAGCTACACCTTC	CASSLGQGASYTF
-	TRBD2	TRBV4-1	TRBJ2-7	TGCGCCAGCAGCCGACTAGCGAGCGCCTACGAGCAGTACTTC	CASSRLASAYEQYF
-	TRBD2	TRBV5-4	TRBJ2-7	TGTGCCAGCAGCCTAGGTCCAGTTAGCGGGAGGGCCGGGTACGAGCAGTACTTC	CASSLGPVSGRAGYEQYF
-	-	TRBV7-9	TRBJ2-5	TGTGCCAGCAGCTTAGAGGGGCTCGATGGAGAGACCCAGTACTTC	CASSLEGLDGETQYF
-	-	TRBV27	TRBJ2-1	TGTGCCAGCAGTTCTCTCGCGGCGGATGAGCAGTTCTTC	CASSSLAADEQFF
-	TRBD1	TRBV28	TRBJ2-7	TGTGCCAGCAGTAAGGACAGGGGATTTTTGGGCGAGCAGTACTTC	CASSKDRGFLGEQYF
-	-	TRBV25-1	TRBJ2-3	TGTGCCAGTACTACTGCTAGCACAGATACGCAGTATTTT	CASTTASTDTQYF
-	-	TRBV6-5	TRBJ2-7	TGTGCCAGCGGGCCCGGCTACGAGCAGTACTTC	CASGPGYEQYF
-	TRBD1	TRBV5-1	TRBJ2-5	TGCGCCAGCAGCTTGGCGGGACAGGGCGGGCAAGAGACCCAGTACTTC	CASSLAGQGGQETQYF